This T cell receptor (beta chain) emerged from a study of blood T cell repertoires in COVID-19. Study background: Spain, Italy and the United States supplied samples that represented acute and convalescent COVID-19.

Measured with immunoSEQ multiplex PCR; TCRdb has only the in-frame clones, and not every one. The sample consists of 150,000 to 200,000 clones, approximately 80% of them appearing once. The participants were between roughly 18 and 100 years old and came from some 23 US areas. The sample comprised PBMCs or T cells enriched from blood (not recorded which). This TCR derives from a man aged 40-50 years who had recovered from COVID-19.

The CDR3 is CASWRLGGETQYF. CDR3 bases: TGTGCCAGCTGGAGGCTTGGGGGGGAGACCCAGTACTTC. The chain combines TRBV6-5 with TRBJ2-5, with D possibly TRBD2 on 6 matching bases. Trimming shortened V by 8 bases and J by 5 bases, and 15 bases separated the two germline ends. The CDR3 runs to 13 residues. CDR1 MNHEY and CDR2 SVGAGI come from the germline V gene.